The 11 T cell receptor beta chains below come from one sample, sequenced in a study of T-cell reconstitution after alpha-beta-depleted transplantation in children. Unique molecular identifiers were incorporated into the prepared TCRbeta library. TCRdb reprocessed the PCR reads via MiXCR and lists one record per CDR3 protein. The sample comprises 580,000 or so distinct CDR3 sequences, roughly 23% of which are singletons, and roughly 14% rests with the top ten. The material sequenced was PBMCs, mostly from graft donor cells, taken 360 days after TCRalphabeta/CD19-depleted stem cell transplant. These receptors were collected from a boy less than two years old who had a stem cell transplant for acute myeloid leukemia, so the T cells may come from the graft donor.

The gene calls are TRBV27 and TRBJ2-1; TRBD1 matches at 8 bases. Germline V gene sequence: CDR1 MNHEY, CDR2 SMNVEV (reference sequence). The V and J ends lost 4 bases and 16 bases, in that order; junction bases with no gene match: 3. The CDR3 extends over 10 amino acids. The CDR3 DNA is TGTGCCAGCAGTTGGGGACAGGCCTTCTTC. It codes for CASSWGQAFF.

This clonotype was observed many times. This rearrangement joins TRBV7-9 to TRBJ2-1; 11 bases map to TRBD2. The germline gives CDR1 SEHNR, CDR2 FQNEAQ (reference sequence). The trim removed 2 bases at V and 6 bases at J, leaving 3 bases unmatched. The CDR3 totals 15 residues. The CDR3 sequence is CASSLRLAGTNEQFF. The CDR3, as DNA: TGTGCCAGCAGCTTAAGACTAGCGGGGACCAATGAGCAGTTCTTC.

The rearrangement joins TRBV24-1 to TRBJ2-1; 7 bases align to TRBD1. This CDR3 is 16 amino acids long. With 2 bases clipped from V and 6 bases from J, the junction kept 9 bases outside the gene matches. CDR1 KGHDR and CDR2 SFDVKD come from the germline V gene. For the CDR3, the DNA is TGTGCCACCAGTGATTCACCGGGACAGAGACCCAATGAGCAGTTCTTC. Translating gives CATSDSPGQRPNEQFF.

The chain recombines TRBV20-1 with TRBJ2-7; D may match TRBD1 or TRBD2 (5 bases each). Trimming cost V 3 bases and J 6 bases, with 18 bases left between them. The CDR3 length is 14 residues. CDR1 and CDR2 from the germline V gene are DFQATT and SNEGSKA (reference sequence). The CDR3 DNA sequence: TGCAGTGCTAGCACAGGCCCGCGGGCCTTCGAGCAGTACGTC. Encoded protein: CSASTGPRAFEQYV.

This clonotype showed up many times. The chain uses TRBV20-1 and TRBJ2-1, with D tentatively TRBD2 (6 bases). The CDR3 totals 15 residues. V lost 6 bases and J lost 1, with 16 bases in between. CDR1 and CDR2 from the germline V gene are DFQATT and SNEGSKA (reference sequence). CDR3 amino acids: CSARLRGLSYNEQFF. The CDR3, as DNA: TGCAGTGCCCGTCTGCGGGGACTTTCCTACAATGAGCAGTTCTTC.

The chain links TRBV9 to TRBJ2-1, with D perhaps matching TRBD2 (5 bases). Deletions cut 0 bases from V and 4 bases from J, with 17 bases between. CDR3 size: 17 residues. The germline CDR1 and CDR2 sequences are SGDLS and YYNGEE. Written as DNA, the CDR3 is TGTGCCAGCAGCGTAGCGGCAGGAGGAAGGACTTACAATGAGCAGTTCTTC. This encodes CASSVAAGGRTYNEQFF.

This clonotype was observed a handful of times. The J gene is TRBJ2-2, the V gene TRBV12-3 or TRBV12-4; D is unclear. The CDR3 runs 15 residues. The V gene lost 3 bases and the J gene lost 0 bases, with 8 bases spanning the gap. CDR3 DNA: TGTGCCAGCAGTTTTCGCGCCTCGAACACCGGGGAGCTGTTTTTT. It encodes CASSFRASNTGELFF.

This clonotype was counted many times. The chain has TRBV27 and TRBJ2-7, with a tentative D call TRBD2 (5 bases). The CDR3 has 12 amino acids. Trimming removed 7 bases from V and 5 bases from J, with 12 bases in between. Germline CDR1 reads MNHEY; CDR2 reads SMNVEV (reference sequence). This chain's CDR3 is CASIPGIDEQYF. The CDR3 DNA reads TGTGCCAGCATCCCCGGGATCGACGAGCAGTACTTC.

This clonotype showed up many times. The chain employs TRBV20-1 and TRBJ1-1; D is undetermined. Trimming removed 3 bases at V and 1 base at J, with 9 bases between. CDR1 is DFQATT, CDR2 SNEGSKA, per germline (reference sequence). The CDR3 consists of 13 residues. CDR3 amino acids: CSARRVSNTEAFF. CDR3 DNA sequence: TGCAGTGCTAGGAGGGTCTCGAACACTGAAGCTTTCTTT.

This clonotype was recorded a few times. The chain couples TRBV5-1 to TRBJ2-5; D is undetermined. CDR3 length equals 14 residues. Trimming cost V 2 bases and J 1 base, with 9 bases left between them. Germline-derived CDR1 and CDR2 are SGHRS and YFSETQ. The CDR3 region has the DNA TGCGCCAGCAGCTTTCTGGCGACCCAAGAGACCCAGTACTTC. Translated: CASSFLATQETQYF.

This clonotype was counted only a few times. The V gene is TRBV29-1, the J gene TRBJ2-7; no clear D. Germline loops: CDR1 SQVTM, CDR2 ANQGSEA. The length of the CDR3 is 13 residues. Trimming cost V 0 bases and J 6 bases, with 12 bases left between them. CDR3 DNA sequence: TGCAGCGTTGAAGAAGTGCCCTTTGGCGAGCAGTACGTC. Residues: CSVEEVPFGEQYV.